A selection of T cell receptor beta chains follows, all from one sample in a study of cytomegalovirus exposure and HLA in healthy donors. The data were produced by immunoSEQ multiplex PCR, yet TCRdb's version contains in-frame clones alone and is incomplete. The data contain 130,000 or so clones, 75% of them singletons. Sample: PBMCs. The receptors stem from a woman aged 40 to 49 in good health and CMV-seropositive. Each CDR3 is given with its conserved first and last residue.

17	TRBV11-2	TRBJ2-3	CASSLALAGEGTDTQYF
15	TRBV7-8	TRBJ1-5	CASSPGGVSNQPQHF
13	TRBV7-9	TRBJ1-5	CASSLNQGQPQHF
16	TRBV7-2	TRBJ2-5	CASSSGTSGGQETQYF
13	TRBV7-6	TRBJ1-1	CASSLQGIPEAFF
14	TRBV25-1	TRBJ1-5	CASRGAGDNQPQHF
14	TRBV7-2	TRBJ2-5	CASRYKLVQETQYF
14	TRBV19	TRBJ1-5	CASQQLYSNQPQHF
15	TRBV19	TRBJ2-7	CASSLLGTGSSEQYF
16	TRBV14	TRBJ2-7	CASSQGRITSSYEQYF
15	TRBV19	TRBJ2-7	CASRPGTSGSYEQYF
16	TRBV9	TRBJ1-3	CASSATGLNPGNTIYF
16	TRBV6-5	TRBJ2-1	CASSYSFSGGYNEQFF
12	TRBV30	TRBJ2-5	CAWSGDMETQYF
13	TRBV7-6	TRBJ2-7	CASSLAEAAEQYF
14	TRBV25-1	TRBJ2-1	CASSEWSSKHEQFF
15	TRBV28	TRBJ1-1	CASSFGQTSRTEAFF
14	TRBV6-1	TRBJ1-2	CASKFPGTNYGYTF
15	TRBV6-5	TRBJ2-7	CASSTLAGFSYEQYF
13	TRBV30	TRBJ1-2	CAWSGTGDYGYTF
15	TRBV7-8	TRBJ1-5	CASSSRDRASQPQHF
15	TRBV13	TRBJ2-3	CASSLGRGVLDTQYF
12	TRBV30	TRBJ2-1	CAWIPSVNEQFF
15	TRBV28	TRBJ1-3	CASSPGQGTGNTIYF
15	TRBV10-3	TRBJ2-7	CAISEWSRGDYEQYF
16	TRBV14	TRBJ2-1	CASSQELPSGSYEQFF
17	TRBV5-4	TRBJ2-7	CASSPAFGQLVSYEQYF
15	TRBV6-5	TRBJ2-1	CASSKVGGSYNEQFF
15	TRBV5-6	TRBJ1-1	CASSLPPGMNTEAFF
15	TRBV7-9	TRBJ1-2	CASSLEAGGNYGYTF
13	TRBV5-6	TRBJ1-2	CASSSDRDYGYTF
14	TRBV5-1	TRBJ1-4	CASSSGEVNEKLFF
14	TRBV7-9	TRBJ1-1	CASSLRDSGTEAFF
13	TRBV11-1	TRBJ1-1	CASSGFWSTEAFF
15	TRBV30	NA	CAWSGSSGLSYEQYF
13	TRBV10-3	TRBJ1-2	CAISEDRDYGYTF
16	TRBV4-3	TRBJ2-7	CASSQDGRGGSYEQYF
13	TRBV6-5	TRBJ1-4	CASSQTRGEKLFF
15	TRBV5-4	TRBJ2-5	CASSRAGGIQETQYF
14	TRBV6-4	TRBJ1-5	CASSQTTSSQPQHF
15	TRBV30	TRBJ2-1	CAWSRQGGKGNEQFF